This T cell receptor beta chain was found in a study of cytomegalovirus exposure and HLA in healthy donors. This CDR3 is 14 amino acids long. In germline, CDR1 is SEHNR, CDR2 FQNEAQ (reference sequence). The V and J ends lost 2 bases and 6 bases respectively, with 11 bases between them. This clone occurred a few times. The PCR employed 60 Vbeta primers together with 13 Jbeta primers. TCRdb keeps only in-frame clones here, not all; method: immunoSEQ multiplex PCR. The profile shows over 55,000 clones, approximately 89% of them singletons. Input material: PBMCs. This TCR derives from a man between 18 and 35 years old in good health and CMV-seronegative. The chain links TRBV7-9 to TRBJ2-1, with D possibly matching TRBD1 (5 bases). The CDR3 nucleotides are TGTGCCAGCAGCTTACAAGGGGCTAGCAATGAGCAGTTCTTC. Translating it yields CASSLQGASNEQFF.